A selection of T cell receptor beta chains follows, all from one sample in a study of blood T cell repertoires in COVID-19. This table comes from immunoSEQ multiplex PCR, and its TCRdb copy is limited to in-frame clones, with some not included. Of around 480,000 clones listed, around 90% are singletons. The specimen sequenced was PBMCs or T cells enriched from blood (not recorded which). These receptor sequences come from a woman in her late teens or twenties who had recovered from COVID-19. CDR3s include the opening cysteine and the closing phenylalanine or tryptophan. Each record gives: D gene, J gene, V gene, clone size, CDR3 protein, CDR3 DNA. The D gene is left open where the match is weak. Where a row states a size, it is once, few, many or the class of an expanded clone; other rows omit it.

. TRBJ2-3 TRBV3-1/TRBV3-2 . CASSLLRGGGDTQYF TGTGCCAGCAGCCTCCTAAGGGGGGGCGGAGATACGCAGTATTTT
TRBD1 TRBJ2-3 TRBV29-1 . CSVGGQGAKDTQYF TGCAGCGTTGGAGGGCAGGGGGCGAAAGATACGCAGTATTTT
. TRBJ1-3 TRBV5-1 . CASSLEAHGGDTIYF TGCGCCAGCAGCTTGGAGGCTCACGGAGGAGACACCATATATTTT
TRBD1 TRBJ1-2 TRBV7-9 . CASSLGTGSNYGYTF TGTGCCAGCAGCTTGGGGACAGGGTCCAACTATGGCTACACCTTC
. TRBJ1-1 TRBV15 . CATSRDRGWDTEAFF TGTGCCACCAGCAGAGATCGGGGGTGGGACACTGAAGCTTTCTTT
. TRBJ2-7 TRBV27 once CASSLGGGLSYEQYF TGTGCCAGCAGTTTAGGGGGGGGGCTCTCCTACGAGCAGTACTTC
. TRBJ2-3 TRBV5-6 . CASSITSGADTQYF TGTGCCAGCAGCATCACCTCAGGCGCTGATACGCAGTATTTT
TRBD1 TRBJ1-1 TRBV4-2 . CASSHGTGGTEAFF TGTGCCAGCAGCCACGGGACAGGGGGCACTGAAGCTTTCTTT
. TRBJ2-1 TRBV7-8 . CASSSTEGYNEQFF TGTGCCAGCAGCTCGACAGAAGGGTACAATGAGCAGTTCTTC
. TRBJ1-2 TRBV5-5 . CASSLGRERGYGYTF TGTGCCAGCAGCTTAGGAAGGGAGAGAGGCTATGGCTACACCTTC
. TRBJ1-1 TRBV30 . CAWRGARNTEAFF TGTGCCTGGAGGGGAGCGAGAAACACTGAAGCTTTCTTT
TRBD1 TRBJ1-4 TRBV2 . CASSEWYGTGEEKLFF TGTGCCAGCAGTGAATGGTATGGGACAGGTGAAGAAAAACTGTTTTTT
. TRBJ1-4 TRBV2 . CASSEGNNEKLFF TGTGCCAGCAGTGAGGGCAATAATGAAAAACTGTTTTTT
. TRBJ1-1 TRBV19 . CASSMIGTEAFF TGTGCCAGTAGTATGATCGGCACTGAAGCTTTCTTT
. TRBJ1-5 TRBV6-5 . CASSLQGYQPQHF TGTGCCAGCAGTCTTCAGGGATATCAGCCCCAGCATTTT
TRBD1 TRBJ2-2 TRBV11-3 . CASRAGQGNTGELFF TGTGCCAGCAGAGCTGGACAGGGAAACACCGGGGAGCTGTTTTTT
TRBD1 TRBJ1-3 TRBV29-1 . CSVAQGAGNTIYF TGCAGCGTTGCACAGGGGGCTGGAAACACCATATATTTT
TRBD2 TRBJ2-1 TRBV14 few CASSQASIRGGDYNEQFF TGTGCCAGCAGCCAAGCCTCGATTCGGGGGGGCGACTACAATGAGCAGTTCTTC
. TRBJ2-2 TRBV18 few CASSPRQSTGELFF TGTGCCAGCTCACCGAGACAGAGCACCGGGGAGCTGTTTTTT
. TRBJ2-4 TRBV6-6 . CASTQGLAKNIQYF TGTGCCAGTACACAGGGTTTAGCCAAAAACATTCAGTACTTC
. TRBJ1-1 TRBV12-3/TRBV12-4 . CASSQGGAFGAFF TGTGCCAGCAGCCAAGGGGGTGCCTTCGGAGCTTTCTTT
TRBD1 TRBJ2-3 TRBV2 once CASSEGGTGAPSRNF TGTGCCAGCAGTGAGGGAGGGACAGGGGCCCCATCGAGGAATTTT
. TRBJ1-6 TRBV6-5 few CACGGNIYSPLHF TGTGCCTGCGGGGGGAATATTTATTCACCCCTCCACTTT